Listed below are T cell receptor beta chains from one sample, sequenced in a study of response to subunit inactivated influenza vaccine. A single record per CDR3 protein comes from TCRdb applying MiXCR to the RT-PCR reads. Seen here are more than 700,000 distinct CDR3 sequences, roughly 20% observed once, and the top ten hold about 10%. The sequencing used PBMCs from blood, collected less than 6 days after vaccination. The receptor source for this set is a man between 45 and 60 years old who received an inactivated influenza vaccine. CDR3s include the opening cysteine and the closing phenylalanine or tryptophan. Fields, in order: J gene, CDR3 length, V gene, D gene, clone size, CDR3 DNA, CDR3 protein. A D gene is named only where the DNA matches it firmly. The size field is filled for only some rows; it gives once, few, many or a size class.

TRBJ1-6 15 TRBV6-2/TRBV6-3 TRBD1 . TGTGCCAGCAGTTACGAGACAGGGAGGAATTCACCCCTCCACTTT CASSYETGRNSPLHF
TRBJ2-7 15 TRBV23-1 TRBD2 . TGCGCCAGCAAGCCGACAGCGGGAGAGGTGTACGAGCAGTACTTC CASKPTAGEVYEQYF
TRBJ1-2 15 TRBV20-1 . many TGCAGTGCTGACGTCCTACGGAGGAGACGGAATGGCTACACCTTC CSADVLRRRRNGYTF
TRBJ2-3 14 TRBV6-1 . few TGTGCCAGCAGTGAAGCATCGCCACTAGATACGCAGTATTTT CASSEASPLDTQYF
TRBJ2-7 15 TRBV5-1 . many TGCGCCAGCAGCCTTAGGCAGGGGGGATTGCACGAGCAGTACTTC CASSLRQGGLHEQYF
TRBJ1-4 14 TRBV25-1 . . TGTGCCAGCAGTGACCTGGACAGAAATGAAAAACTGTTTTTT CASSDLDRNEKLFF
TRBJ1-3 15 TRBV19 . . TGTGCCAGTAGTATGGGGGTCCGCCCGAGAAACACCATATATTTT CASSMGVRPRNTIYF
TRBJ2-1 16 TRBV5-6 TRBD2 . TGTGCCAGCAGCTTGTCCGCGACTAGCGGGGATCATGAGCAGTTCTTC CASSLSATSGDHEQFF
TRBJ2-2 15 TRBV27 TRBD2 few TGTGCCAGCAGTTGGTCAGCGGGGGGTAACGGGGAGCTGTTTTTT CASSWSAGGNGELFF
TRBJ2-5 15 TRBV28 TRBD1 few TGTGCCAGCAGTTCGACAGGGGGCTCGTTGGAGACCCAGTACTTC CASSSTGGSLETQYF
TRBJ2-2 16 TRBV2 . . TGTGCCAGCAGTCGCGACGGGGATTCCACCGGCGGGGAGCTGTTTTTT CASSRDGDSTGGELFF
TRBJ2-7 14 TRBV24-1 . few TGTGCCACCAGTGATCCAGGATTAAGCCACGAGCAGTACTTC CATSDPGLSHEQYF
TRBJ1-5 14 TRBV6-1 TRBD1 . TGTGCCACCACCTTGACAGGGGCAAATCAGCCCCAGCATTTT CATTLTGANQPQHF
TRBJ1-2 12 TRBV6-5 . few TGTGCCAGCAGTTATTTGGGTGGTGGCTACACCTTC CASSYLGGGYTF
TRBJ2-7 14 TRBV6-1 . . TGTGCCAGCAGTGAAAGGGTAATCTACTACGAGCAGTACTTC CASSERVIYYEQYF
TRBJ2-7 13 TRBV4-3 TRBD1 many TGCGCCAGCAGCCGGGACAGGGTGAACGAGCAGTACTTC CASSRDRVNEQYF
TRBJ2-7 15 TRBV20-1 TRBD2 . TGCAGTGCAACCGGGACTAGCGGGTTCTCCTACGAGCAGTACTTC CSATGTSGFSYEQYF
TRBJ2-2 13 TRBV7-2 . medium-sized TGTGCCAGCAGCTTAGGGACGGGAGTAGAGCTGTTTTTT CASSLGTGVELFF
TRBJ2-1 14 TRBV7-9 . few TGTGCCAGCAGCTTAGGGACCCAGAACAATGAGCAGTTCTTC CASSLGTQNNEQFF
TRBJ2-7 12 TRBV12-3/TRBV12-4 . . TGTGCCAGCAGTTTGATCAGGGACGAGCAGTACTTC CASSLIRDEQYF
TRBJ2-5 10 TRBV10-2 . few TGCGCCACCGGGGGAGAGACCCAGTACTTC CATGGETQYF
TRBJ1-2 14 TRBV7-2 . few TGTGCCAGCAGCTGGGCCGGGGCTAACTATGGCTACACCTTC CASSWAGANYGYTF
TRBJ2-1 14 TRBV7-9 . few TGTGCCAGCAGCTTAGCGCACAGGGAGGGTGAGCAGTTCTTC CASSLAHREGEQFF
TRBJ2-5 15 TRBV5-1 TRBD1 . TGCGCCAGCAGCTTGCAACAGGGGATGGGTGAGACCCAGTACTTC CASSLQQGMGETQYF
TRBJ1-2 15 TRBV12-3/TRBV12-4 . . TGTGCCAGCAGTTTGGCCAGTTCCAACCTCTATGGCTACACCTTC CASSLASSNLYGYTF
TRBJ2-1 16 TRBV11-3 TRBD1 . TGTGCCAGCAGTCAAGGGACAGGCTACCGAATAAATGAGCAGTTCTTC CASSQGTGYRINEQFF
TRBJ2-1 16 TRBV7-9 . . TGTGCCAGCAGCTTAGGCGGCCTAGCTTCCTACAATGAGCAGTTCTTC CASSLGGLASYNEQFF
TRBJ1-1 14 TRBV9 . . TGTGCCAGCAGCGTAGATTCCCGGAACACTGAAGCTTTCTTT CASSVDSRNTEAFF
TRBJ2-2 16 TRBV9 . few TGTGCCAGCAGCGCCCGGACCGCCCGAGGTGACGGGGAGCTGTTTTTT CASSARTARGDGELFF
TRBJ2-2 16 TRBV19 . few TGTGCCAGTAGTATTGTACGAACCGGGGACACCGGGGAGCTGTTTTTT CASSIVRTGDTGELFF
TRBJ2-1 15 TRBV2 . . TGTGCCAGCACCCAACGGGGACTTTTATACAATGAGCAGTTCTTC CASTQRGLLYNEQFF
TRBJ1-4 16 TRBV7-9 . few TGTGCCAGCAGCTTAGCCCGGACTGCCTATAATGAAAAACTGTTTTTT CASSLARTAYNEKLFF
TRBJ2-1 13 TRBV6-1 . . TGTGCCAGCAGTCCACGGCGGAACAATGAGCAGTTCTTC CASSPRRNNEQFF
TRBJ1-4 15 TRBV5-4 TRBD1 few TGTGCCAGCAGCCGAGACAGGGGCATTAATGAAAAACTGTTTTTT CASSRDRGINEKLFF
TRBJ2-7 16 TRBV28 TRBD1 . TGTGCCAGCAGTTCCGCCGGACAGGGGAAAAAATACGAGCAGTACTTC CASSSAGQGKKYEQYF
TRBJ2-7 12 TRBV10-3 . . TGTGCCATCGGGGCAGGTAGTTACGAGCAGTACTTC CAIGAGSYEQYF
TRBJ2-2 15 TRBV6-1 . few TGTGCCAGCAGTGAAGCGCACGGGGTTCGGGGGGAGCTGTTTTTT CASSEAHGVRGELFF
TRBJ2-7 16 TRBV25-1 TRBD1 . TGTGCCAGCAGTGAATCACCGGGACAGGGGACCTACGAGCAGTACTTC CASSESPGQGTYEQYF
TRBJ2-2 16 TRBV9 TRBD2 . TGTGCCAGCACCGGCCGGACTAGCGGTAACACCGGGGAGCTGTTTTTT CASTGRTSGNTGELFF